Shown below are 26 T cell receptor beta chains from a single sample sequenced in a study of blood T cell repertoires in COVID-19. Measured with immunoSEQ multiplex PCR; TCRdb has only the in-frame clones, and not every one. The table includes under 350,000 clones, 80% to 90% detected once. What was sequenced was PBMCs or T cells enriched from blood (not recorded which). Source of these receptors: a middle-aged woman with acute COVID-19.

The rearrangement joins TRBV10-3 to TRBJ2-5; D call uncertain. V lost 0 bases and J 5 bases, leaving 7 bases between the germline ends. This CDR3 has 13 residues. The germline V gene encodes CDR1 ENHRY and CDR2 SYGVKD. The CDR3 region has the DNA TGTGCCATCAGTGAGTCGAATCGGGAGACCCAGTACTTC. Its translation: CAISESNRETQYF.

A few counts support this clone. This chain connects TRBV12-3 or TRBV12-4 to TRBJ1-3; D is unclear. The CDR3 covers 13 residues. V lost 2 bases and J lost 3, with 5 bases in between. The CDR3 is CASSLPNGNTIYF. The CDR3 bases are TGTGCCAGCAGTTTACCCAATGGAAACACCATATATTTT.

The rearrangement links TRBV2 to TRBJ1-2; no definite D call. The CDR3 sequence is 13 residues long. Deletions cut 1 base from V and 2 bases from J, with 5 bases between. CDR1 SNHLY and CDR2 FYNNEI come from the germline V gene. The CDR3 loop reads CASSEDRNYGYTF. CDR3 bases: TGTGCCAGCAGTGAAGACAGAAACTATGGCTACACCTTC.

Written as DNA, the CDR3 is TGTGCCAGCAGCCCCGGCGGGTTCGGCTCCTACAATGAGCAGTTCTTC. Its translation is CASSPGGFGSYNEQFF. The chain links TRBV5-6 to TRBJ2-1; perhaps TRBD2 as D (5 bases). Germline V gene data show CDR1 as SGHDT and CDR2 as YYEEEE. V shed 4 bases and J shed 0 bases, with 14 bases lying between them. CDR3 length: 16 residues.

The chain recombines TRBV6-5 with TRBJ1-2, with 7 nucleotides matching TRBD1. V lost 6 bases and J lost 7; bases outside the gene matches: 11. Germline lookup yields CDR1 MNHEY and CDR2 SVGAGI. This CDR3 is built from 14 residues. CDR3 sequence reads: CASSRGQALAGYTF. The CDR3 nucleotides are TGTGCCAGCAGCCGAGGACAGGCCCTCGCTGGCTACACCTTC.

The rearrangement uses TRBV6-2 or TRBV6-3 and TRBJ1-5; 7 bases line up with TRBD1. CDR3 length: 16 residues. Germline CDR1 reads MNHEY; CDR2 reads SVGEGT. V was pared by 4 bases and J by 1 base, with 7 bases of the junction left unmatched. CDR3 coding DNA: TGTGCCAGCAGTTCTGGACAGGTTTGGAGCAATCAGCCCCAGCATTTT. This codes for CASSSGQVWSNQPQHF.

The J gene is TRBJ2-3, the V gene TRBV7-3; a weak D match, TRBD2 (5 bases). The CDR3 extends over 13 amino acids. The germline CDR1 and CDR2 sequences are SGHTA and FQGTGA. V lost 6 bases and J lost 6, with 13 bases in between. CDR3 protein: CASSTGILDTQYF. In DNA form, the CDR3 reads TGTGCCAGCAGTACCGGGATTTTGGATACGCAGTATTTT.

This clone came up once. This rearrangement joins TRBV19 to TRBJ2-1; 10 bases align to TRBD1. The V gene end was trimmed by 3 bases and the J gene end by 5 bases; junction bases not matched to a gene: 13. The CDR3 totals 18 residues. Germline V gene sequence: CDR1 LNHDA, CDR2 SQIVND (reference sequence). CDR3 sequence reads: CASSILGAGTGEDNEQFF. DNA for the CDR3: TGTGCCAGTAGTATCCTCGGGGCCGGGACAGGGGAAGACAATGAGCAGTTCTTC.

This clone was recorded only once. The junction shows a germline mismatch at one end, possibly a read error. The chain couples TRBV19 to TRBJ1-6, with D maybe TRBD1 (6 bases). In germline, CDR1 is LNHDA, CDR2 SQIVND (reference sequence). The CDR3 contains 17 residues. In DNA, the CDR3 is TGTGCCAGTAAAGGGGGACCCGAGAGCTCCTATAATTCACCCCTCCATTTT. As protein: CASKGGPESSYNSPLHF.

This clone was seen at least ten times. The chain is built from TRBV28 and TRBJ1-1; the match to TRBD1 covers 9 bases. Germline V gives CDR1 MDHEN, CDR2 SYDVKM. This CDR3 region has 15 residues. Trimming at V came to 4 bases and at J to 1 base, leaving 4 bases not matched to a gene. The CDR3: CASSSDRGWNTEAFF. In nucleotides, the CDR3 is TGTGCCAGCAGTTCGGACAGGGGATGGAACACTGAAGCTTTCTTT.

This sequence joins TRBV5-5 and TRBJ2-1, with TRBD2 matching over 8 bases. Per germline, CDR1 SGHKS and CDR2 YYEKEE (reference sequence). The CDR3 is made up of 17 amino acids. Trimming at V came to 4 bases and at J to 6 bases, leaving 15 bases not matched to a gene. This CDR3 reads CASSTQIRGGPGNEQFF. In DNA, the CDR3 is TGTGCCAGCAGCACCCAGATTCGGGGGGGGCCAGGCAATGAGCAGTTCTTC.

The V and J genes are TRBV7-3 and TRBJ1-6, with D unresolved. The CDR3 length is 15 residues. Trimming left V 2 bases short and J 5 bases short, with 10 bases between. The germline V gene encodes CDR1 SGHTA and CDR2 FQGTGA. The DNA for the CDR3 is TGTGCCAGCAGCTTATCGGGTACCAATAATTCACCCCTCCACTTT. Its protein is CASSLSGTNNSPLHF.

The chain is built from TRBV4-1 and TRBJ2-3, with TRBD2 matching over 9 bases. Per germline, CDR1 MGHRA and CDR2 YSYEKL. This CDR3 contains 16 residues. Losses at the gene ends were 0 bases for V and 1 base for J; bases not matched to a gene: 2. The CDR3 DNA follows: TGCGCCAGCAGCCAAGACAGGACTAGCGGCACAGATACGCAGTATTTT. Amino acid sequence: CASSQDRTSGTDTQYF.

V usage is TRBV4-3 and J usage is TRBJ2-7; TRBD1 matches at 8 bases. This CDR3 contains 15 residues. The germline V gene encodes CDR1 LGHNA and CDR2 YSLEER. The junction had 4 bases not matched to a gene; V was cut back by 0 bases and J by 3 bases. The CDR3 sequence: CASSQEIGQGYEQYF. Here the CDR3 DNA reads TGCGCCAGCAGCCAAGAAATCGGACAGGGCTACGAGCAGTACTTC.

The genes are TRBV10-3 and TRBJ1-2; 7 nucleotides match TRBD1. The CDR3 runs 14 residues. The V segment lost 7 bases and the J segment 2 bases; nucleotides outside the gene matches: 7. Germline loops: CDR1 ENHRY, CDR2 SYGVKD. CDR3 in DNA: TGTGCCATCAAGGGAATACAGGGGAACTATGGCTACACCTTC. It yields the protein CAIKGIQGNYGYTF.

In this sample, this clone turned up a few times. The chain couples TRBV7-8 to TRBJ1-5; 12 bases agree with TRBD1. This CDR3 spans 16 amino acids. J was trimmed by 5 bases and V by 4 bases; bases with no gene match: 6. Germline lookup yields CDR1 SGHVS and CDR2 FQNEAQ. CDR3 in amino acids: CASSSSGTGGDQPQHF. The CDR3, as DNA: TGTGCCAGCAGCTCATCCGGGACAGGGGGCGATCAGCCCCAGCATTTT.

This clone appeared a single time. The chain joins TRBV5-4 to TRBJ2-5; D might be TRBD2 (6 bases). CDR1 and CDR2 (germline): SGHNT, YYREEE (reference sequence). V was clipped by 4 bases and J by 5 bases, with 15 bases between them. CDR3 length: 14 residues. The CDR3 is CASSPMGGAETQYF. For the CDR3, the DNA is TGTGCCAGCAGCCCCATGGGGGGAGCGGAGACCCAGTACTTC.

The chain combines TRBV7-2 with TRBJ1-6, with 10 bases lining up with TRBD1. Germline-derived CDR1 and CDR2 are SGHTA and FQGNSA. The CDR3 consists of 15 residues. The ends lost 3 bases at V and 7 bases at J; junction bases unmatched: 3. CDR3 DNA: TGTGCCAGCAGCTTCCGGGACAGGGGAAATTCACCCCTCCACTTT. This gives the protein CASSFRDRGNSPLHF.

The rearrangement uses TRBV20-1 and TRBJ2-5; unclear D gene. Between the trimmed V and J ends, which lost 0 bases and 5 bases, there was a span of 4 bases. Germline CDR1 DFQATT, CDR2 SNEGSKA (reference sequence). The CDR3 is 11 amino acids. Written as DNA, the CDR3 is TGCAGTGCTAGAGACGAGGAGACCCAGTACTTC. The encoded protein is CSARDEETQYF.

The chain links TRBV27 to TRBJ2-1; 7 bases are shared with TRBD2. The germline gives CDR1 MNHEY, CDR2 SMNVEV (reference sequence). Trimming took 3 bases from V and 8 from J; bases not matched to a gene: 16. CDR3 length: 17 residues. The CDR3 DNA follows: TGTGCCAGCAGTTTTAACGGCCAGGGACTACCCCCGCATGAGCAGTTCTTC. This translates into CASSFNGQGLPPHEQFF.

The V gene is TRBV3-1 (or the pseudogene TRBV3-2), the J gene TRBJ1-1; D is possibly TRBD1 (5 bases). CDR3 size: 16 residues. The V gene's germline CDR1 is LGHDT and CDR2 YNNKEL (reference sequence). V lost 2 bases and J 4 bases, leaving 17 bases between the germline ends. This chain's CDR3 is CASSQTLAGSATEAFF. DNA of the CDR3: TGTGCCAGCAGCCAAACTCTTGCAGGGTCCGCCACTGAAGCTTTCTTT.

This chain links TRBV12-5 with TRBJ2-2, with D tentatively TRBD2 (6 bases). The germline gives CDR1 LGHNT, CDR2 FRNRAP. The CDR3 covers 17 residues. Trimming shortened V by 2 bases and J by 5 bases, and 18 bases separated the two germline ends. CDR3 sequence reads: CASGLIVGEAWTGELFF. The CDR3 DNA reads TGTGCTAGTGGTTTGATTGTGGGGGAGGCGTGGACCGGGGAGCTGTTTTTT. The full variable domain, completed using reference TRBV12-5 and TRBJ2-2, is DARVTQTPRHKVTEMGQEVTMRCQPILGHNTVFWYRQTMMQGLELLAYFRNRAPLDDSGMPKDRFSAEMPDATLATLKIQPSEPRDSAVYFCASGLIVGEAWTGELFFGEGSRLTVL.

This clone showed up just once. The rearrangement uses TRBV6-4 and TRBJ2-5, with TRBD2 identical over 8 bases. From germline, CDR1 is MRHNA and CDR2 SNTAGT. The CDR3 length is 13 residues. The CDR3 sequence: CHILAGRAMAQYF. CDR3 nucleotides: TGTCACATTCTGGCCGGGAGGGCCATGGCCCAGTACTTC.

This clone was seen only once. This sequence joins TRBV3-1 (or the pseudogene TRBV3-2) and TRBJ1-2; D remains unclear. V lost 4 bases, J lost 2 bases, and 11 bases lay in between. This CDR3 has 14 residues. Germline loops: CDR1 LGHDT, CDR2 YNNKEL (reference sequence). The CDR3 coding sequence is TGTGCCAGCAGCCTCAGAACAGTAAACTATGGCTACACCTTC. Protein product: CASSLRTVNYGYTF.

The chain joins TRBV12-3 or TRBV12-4 to TRBJ1-1; D ambiguous. V lost 6 bases and J 4 bases, leaving 12 bases between the germline ends. The CDR3 spans 13 residues. CDR3 sequence (DNA): TGTGCCAGCAGAGCGACCATTGGCACTGAAGCTTTCTTT. Translation gives CASRATIGTEAFF.

This sequence joins TRBV9 and TRBJ1-1, with 9 bases matching TRBD1. CDR1 is SGDLS and CDR2 is YYNGEE in the germline V gene. Trimming at V came to 3 bases and at J to 10 bases, leaving 7 bases not matched to a gene. The CDR3 runs 13 residues. CDR3 DNA sequence: TGTGCCAGCAGCGGTCCTGGACAGGGGCTAGCTTTCTTT. This sequence encodes CASSGPGQGLAFF. Looking up the rest from reference TRBV9 and TRBJ1-1 gives the full variable domain: DSGVTQTPKHLITATGQRVTLRCSPRSGDLSVYWYQQSLDQGLQFLIQYYNGEERAKGNILERFSAQQFPDLHSELNLSSLELGDSALYFCASSGPGQGLAFFGQGTRLTVV.